A few counts support the clone carrying this T cell receptor beta chain. This sample stems from a study of T-cell reconstitution after alpha-beta-depleted transplantation in children. The ends were cut back, 5 bases at V and 6 bases at J, with 14 bases in the middle. The length of the CDR3 is 15 residues. The V gene's germline CDR1 is MDHEN and CDR2 SYDVKM. The TCRbeta library incorporated unique molecular identifiers. One entry per CDR3 protein results from TCRdb running MiXCR on the PCR reads. The sample gives some 260,000 distinct CDR3 sequences, 24% of which show up once; about 4.8% is in the top ten.

The genes are TRBV28 and TRBJ1-6; a weak D match, TRBD1 (5 bases). Sequenced material: PBMCs, mostly from graft donor cells, taken 360 days after TCRalphabeta/CD19-depleted stem cell transplant. This TCR derives from a female patient aged 2-10 years who had a stem cell transplant for congenital amegakaryocytic thrombocytopenia, so the T cells may come from the graft donor. CDR3 amino acids: CASSLLGDPNSPLHF. The DNA for the CDR3 is TGTGCCAGCAGTCTCCTAGGGGACCCTAATTCACCCCTCCACTTT.